This is a list of T cell receptor beta chains from one sample in a study of cytomegalovirus exposure and HLA in healthy donors. Assay: immunoSEQ multiplex PCR; the TCRdb copy retains only in-frame clones and omits some. In the table there are some 150,000 clones, roughly 80% of which are singletons. Sequenced input: PBMCs. The receptors derive from a young woman in good health and CMV-seropositive. Both conserved end residues are part of each CDR3.

j_gene,v_gene,CDR3aa
TRBJ2-2,TRBV12-5,CASGLGDRGNTGELFF
TRBJ2-1,TRBV2,CASSPTGGGYNEQFF
TRBJ1-4,TRBV9,CASSASTRDRGGRSEKLFF
TRBJ1-1,TRBV18,CASSYAGQSNTEAFF
TRBJ1-2,TRBV7-2,CASSLARVTNYGYTF
TRBJ1-5,TRBV6-5,CASRWHNQPQHF
TRBJ1-6,TRBV6-5,CASSFTGGTYASPLHF
TRBJ1-1,TRBV18,CASSPSGGVMTEAFF
TRBJ1-2,TRBV19,CASTLAGGLWYGYTF
TRBJ2-7,TRBV29-1,CSVEAAGIPYEQYF
TRBJ2-7,TRBV30,CAWRSAPSYEQYF
TRBJ2-3,TRBV5-1,CASSLEAGGLYF
TRBJ2-2,TRBV19,CASRSQGFGELFF
TRBJ2-3,TRBV6-6,CASSPSADTQYF
TRBJ2-5,TRBV4-1,CASSADSGSVTQYF
TRBJ1-6,TRBV4-2,CASSLTTSRDRNSPLHF
TRBJ1-3,TRBV2,CASSRGRSGNTIYF
TRBJ1-2,TRBV10-3,CAISLFSGQGSRSYTF
TRBJ2-1,TRBV28,CASSIPAGAPYNEQFF
TRBJ1-2,TRBV5-4,CASGLNRGDYGYTF
TRBJ1-4,TRBV6-1,CATEGGGEKLFF
TRBJ1-6,TRBV10-3,CAVRDRLNSPLHF
TRBJ1-2,TRBV4-3,CASSQAGTATYGYTF
TRBJ1-1,TRBV5-1,CASSLYRVLGNTEAFF
TRBJ1-2,TRBV7-2,CASSPYRDLYGYTF
TRBJ1-1,TRBV4-3,CASSQDRTGQSMNTEAFF
TRBJ1-3,TRBV19,CASSVTGGPGNTIYF
TRBJ1-6,TRBV4-3,CASSQSRTGHSPLHF
TRBJ2-3,TRBV15,CATSRDGNSDTQYF
TRBJ1-2,TRBV5-6,CASSLGGPYGYTF
TRBJ2-7,TRBV7-2,CASSLGQGQPYYEQYF
TRBJ2-3,TRBV13,CASSYRDTQYF
TRBJ1-1,TRBV5-4,CASSPTGTANTEAFF
TRBJ2-4,TRBV4-1,CASSRPTSGVAKNIQYF
TRBJ1-2,TRBV2,CASTRHDYGYTF
TRBJ2-6,TRBV7-3,CASSATALSGANVLTF
TRBJ2-7,TRBV4-1,CASSQGIGVVYEQYF
TRBJ2-1,TRBV5-1,CASSLASGLLAEQFF
TRBJ1-1,TRBV29-1,CSVELQGTITEAFF
TRBJ2-7,TRBV11-2,CASSLDSTKQYF
TRBJ2-3,TRBV5-1,CASSLGLAGGTDTQYF
TRBJ2-1,TRBV19,CASSAQGGRDEQFF
TRBJ2-3,TRBV6-4,CASSEGDTDTQYF
TRBJ2-1,TRBV29-1,CSVKKGGRVSYNEQFF
TRBJ2-7,TRBV19,CASRPQGTYEQYF
TRBJ1-1,TRBV20-1,CSVGGYTEAFF
TRBJ2-4,TRBV9,CASSADSSHAKNIQYF
TRBJ2-3,TRBV7-3,CASSLGVSGTDTQYF
TRBJ2-7,TRBV28,CASSLAGEISYEQYF
TRBJ1-1,TRBV9,CASSVAARVTEAFF
TRBJ2-7,TRBV6-1,CASSEVADSYEQYF
TRBJ1-1,TRBV11-2,CASSPDWRGYNTEAFF
TRBJ1-1,TRBV14,CASSHSSGDSRETEAFF
TRBJ2-4,TRBV11-2,CASSLMGQSAKNIQYF